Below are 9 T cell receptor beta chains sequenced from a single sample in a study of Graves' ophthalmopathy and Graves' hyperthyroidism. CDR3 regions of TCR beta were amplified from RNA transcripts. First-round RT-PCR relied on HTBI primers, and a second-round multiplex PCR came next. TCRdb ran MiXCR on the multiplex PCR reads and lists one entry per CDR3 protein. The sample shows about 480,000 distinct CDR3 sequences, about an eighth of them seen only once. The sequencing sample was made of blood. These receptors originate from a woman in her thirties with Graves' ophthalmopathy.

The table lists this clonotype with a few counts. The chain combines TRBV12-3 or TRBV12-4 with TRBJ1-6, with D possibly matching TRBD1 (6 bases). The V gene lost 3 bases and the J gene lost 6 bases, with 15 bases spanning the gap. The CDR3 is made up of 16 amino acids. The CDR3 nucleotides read TGTGCCAGCAGTTTTTGGACGGGACAAGTTAATTCACCCCTCCACTTT. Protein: CASSFWTGQVNSPLHF.

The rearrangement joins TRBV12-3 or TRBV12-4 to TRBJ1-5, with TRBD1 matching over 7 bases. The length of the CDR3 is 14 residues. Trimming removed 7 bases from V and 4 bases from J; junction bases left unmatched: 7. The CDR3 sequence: CASTLGTANQPQHF. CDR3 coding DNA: TGTGCCAGCACCTTGGGGACAGCTAATCAGCCCCAGCATTTT.

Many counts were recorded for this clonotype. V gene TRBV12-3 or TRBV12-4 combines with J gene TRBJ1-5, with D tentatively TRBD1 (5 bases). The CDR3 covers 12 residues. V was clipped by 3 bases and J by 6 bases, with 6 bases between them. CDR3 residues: CASSFRVQPQHF. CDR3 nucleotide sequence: TGTGCCAGCAGTTTCAGGGTTCAGCCCCAGCATTTT.

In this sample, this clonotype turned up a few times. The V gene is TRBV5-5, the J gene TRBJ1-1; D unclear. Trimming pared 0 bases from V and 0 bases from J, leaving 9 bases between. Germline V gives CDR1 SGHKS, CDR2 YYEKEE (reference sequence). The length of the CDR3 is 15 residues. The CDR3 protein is CASSLGKIMNTEAFF. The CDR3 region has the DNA TGTGCCAGCAGCTTGGGGAAGATCATGAACACTGAAGCTTTCTTT. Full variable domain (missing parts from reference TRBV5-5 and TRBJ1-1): DAGVTQSPTHLIKTRGQQVTLRCSPISGHKSVSWYQQVLGQGPQFIFQYYEKEERGRGNFPDRFSARQFPNYSSELNVNALLLGDSALYLCASSLGKIMNTEAFFGQGTRLTVV.

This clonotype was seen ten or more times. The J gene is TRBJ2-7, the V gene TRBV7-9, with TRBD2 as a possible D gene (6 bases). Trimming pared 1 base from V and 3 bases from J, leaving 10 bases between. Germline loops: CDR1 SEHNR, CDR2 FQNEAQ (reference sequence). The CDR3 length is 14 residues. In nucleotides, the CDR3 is TGTGCCAGCAGCTTAGAGGGGAGGAACTACGAGCAGTACTTC. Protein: CASSLEGRNYEQYF.

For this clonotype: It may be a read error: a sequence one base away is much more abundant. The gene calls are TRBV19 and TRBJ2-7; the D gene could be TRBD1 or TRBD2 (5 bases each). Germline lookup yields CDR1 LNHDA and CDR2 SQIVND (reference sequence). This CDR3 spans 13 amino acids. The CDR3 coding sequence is TGTGCCAGAAGTATTTGGGGACCGGACGAGCAGTACTTC. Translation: CARSIWGPDEQYF.

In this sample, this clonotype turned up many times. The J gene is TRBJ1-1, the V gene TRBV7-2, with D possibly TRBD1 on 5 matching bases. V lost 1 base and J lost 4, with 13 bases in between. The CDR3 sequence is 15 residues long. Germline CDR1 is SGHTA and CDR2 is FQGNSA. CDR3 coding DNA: TGTGCCAGCAGCTTAGTGGAGGGGCCGGGCACTGAAGCTTTCTTT. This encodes CASSLVEGPGTEAFF.

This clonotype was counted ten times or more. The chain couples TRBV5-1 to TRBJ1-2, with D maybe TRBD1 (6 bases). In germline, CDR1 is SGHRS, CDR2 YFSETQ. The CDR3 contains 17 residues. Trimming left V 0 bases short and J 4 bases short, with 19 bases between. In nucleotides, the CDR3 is TGCGCCAGCAGCTTGGCCGTAATTGGGGGGCCTCCCTATGGCTACACCTTC. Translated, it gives CASSLAVIGGPPYGYTF.

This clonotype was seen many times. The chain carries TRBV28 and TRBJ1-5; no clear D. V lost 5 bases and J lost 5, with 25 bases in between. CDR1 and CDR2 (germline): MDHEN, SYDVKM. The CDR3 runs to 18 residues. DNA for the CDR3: TGTGCCAGCAGTGAAACGGGGATAGGACGGGTGAAAGATCAGCCCCAGCATTTT. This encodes CASSETGIGRVKDQPQHF.